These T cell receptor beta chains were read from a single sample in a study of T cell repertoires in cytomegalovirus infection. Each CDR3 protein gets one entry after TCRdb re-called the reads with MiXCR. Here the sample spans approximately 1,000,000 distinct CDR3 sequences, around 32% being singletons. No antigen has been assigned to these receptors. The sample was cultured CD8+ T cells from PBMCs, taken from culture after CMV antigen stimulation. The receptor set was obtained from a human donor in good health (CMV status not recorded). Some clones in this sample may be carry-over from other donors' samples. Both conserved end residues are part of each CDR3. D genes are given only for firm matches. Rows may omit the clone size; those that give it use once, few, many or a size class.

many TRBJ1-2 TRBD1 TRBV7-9 CASSSGQANYGYTF TGTGCCAGCAGCTCGGGACAGGCGAACTATGGCTACACCTTC
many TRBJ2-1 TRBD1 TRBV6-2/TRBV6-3 CASSYPDRASYNEQFF TGTGCCAGCAGTTACCCCGACAGGGCATCCTACAATGAGCAGTTCTTC
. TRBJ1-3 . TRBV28 CASKSTGGSGNTIYF TGTGCCAGCAAAAGCACCGGGGGCTCTGGAAACACCATATATTTT
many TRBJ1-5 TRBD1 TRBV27 CASSSGTDNQPQHF TGTGCCAGCAGTTCCGGGACAGACAATCAGCCCCAGCATTTT
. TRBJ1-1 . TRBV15 CATSRSGQRAFF TGTGCCACCAGCAGATCGGGACAAAGAGCTTTCTTT
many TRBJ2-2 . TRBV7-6 CASSLTNTGELFF TGTGCCAGCAGCTTAACAAACACCGGGGAGCTGTTTTTT
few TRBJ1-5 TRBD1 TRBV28 CASSFYRDREEPQHF TGTGCCAGCAGTTTCTACCGGGACAGGGAGGAGCCCCAGCATTTT
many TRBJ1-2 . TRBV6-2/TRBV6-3 CASSYDKKGDYGYTF TGTGCCAGCAGTTACGACAAGAAGGGCGACTATGGCTACACCTTC
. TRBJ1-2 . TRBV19 CASSIAPWEQSGIYGYTF TGTGCCAGTAGTATAGCTCCCTGGGAACAGAGCGGTATCTATGGCTACACCTTC
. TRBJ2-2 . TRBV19 CASSIVGGSTGELFF TGTGCCAGTAGTATCGTTGGGGGGTCCACCGGGGAGCTGTTTTTT
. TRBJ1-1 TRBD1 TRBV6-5 CASSYSGQGDEAFF TGTGCCAGCAGTTACTCCGGACAGGGCGATGAAGCTTTCTTT
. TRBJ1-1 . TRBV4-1 CASSQDGGVANTEAFF TGCGCCAGCAGCCAAGATGGGGGGGTTGCGAACACTGAAGCTTTCTTT
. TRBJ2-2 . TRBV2 CAMGHTNTGELFF TGTGCCATGGGACACACGAACACCGGGGAGCTGTTTTTT
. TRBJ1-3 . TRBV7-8 CASSFSSGAGDTIYF TGTGCCAGCAGCTTTTCGTCAGGGGCTGGCGACACCATATATTTT
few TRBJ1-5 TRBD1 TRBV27 CASRSQGAWQPQHF TGTGCCAGCAGGTCGCAGGGGGCCTGGCAGCCCCAGCATTTT
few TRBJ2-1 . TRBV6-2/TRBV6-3 CASSSADRIRSYNEQFF TGTGCCAGCAGTTCCGCGGACAGAATCCGCTCCTACAATGAGCAGTTCTTC
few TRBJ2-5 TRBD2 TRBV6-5 CASSVGLAGVETQYF TGTGCCAGCAGTGTGGGACTAGCGGGGGTCGAGACCCAGTACTTC
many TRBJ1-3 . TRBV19 CASRQLHSGNTIYF TGTGCCAGTCGACAGCTTCACTCTGGAAACACCATATATTTT
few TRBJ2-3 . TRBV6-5 CASSFGTSQADTQYF TGTGCCAGCAGTTTCGGGACAAGTCAAGCAGATACGCAGTATTTT
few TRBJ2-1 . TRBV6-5 CASSYWGRVHEQFF TGTGCCAGCAGTTACTGGGGCAGGGTCCATGAGCAGTTCTTC
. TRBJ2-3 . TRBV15 CATSRVSGPRSTDTQYF TGTGCCACCAGCAGAGTCTCAGGCCCCCGAAGCACAGATACGCAGTATTTT
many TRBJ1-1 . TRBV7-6 CASSLAVVNTEAFF TGTGCCAGCAGCTTAGCTGTGGTGAACACTGAAGCTTTCTTT
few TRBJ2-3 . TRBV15 CATRGAGWTDTQYF TGTGCCACCAGAGGGGCAGGGTGGACAGATACGCAGTATTTT
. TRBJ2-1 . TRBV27 CASSQFYSGGNYNEQFF TGTGCCAGCAGCCAATTCTATTCTGGGGGAAACTACAATGAGCAGTTCTTC
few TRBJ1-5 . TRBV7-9 CASSLWDGINYQPQHF TGTGCCAGCAGCTTATGGGACGGTATTAATTATCAGCCCCAGCATTTT
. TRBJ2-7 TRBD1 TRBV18 CASSPPDRGTYEQYF TGTGCCAGCTCACCCCCGGACAGGGGAACATACGAGCAGTACTTC
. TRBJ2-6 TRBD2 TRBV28 CASGRDLGSGANVLTF TGTGCCAGCGGGAGGGACCTAGGGTCTGGGGCCAACGTCCTGACTTTC
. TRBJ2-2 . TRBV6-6 CASSYSKGRVDGELFF TGTGCCAGCAGTTACTCGAAGGGCAGGGTTGACGGGGAGCTGTTTTTT
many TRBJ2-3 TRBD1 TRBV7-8 CASSFRDRGADTQYF TGTGCCAGCAGCTTCCGGGACAGGGGAGCAGATACGCAGTATTTT
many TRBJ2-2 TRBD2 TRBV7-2 CASTPGGIRELFF TGTGCCAGCACCCCGGGGGGGATCCGGGAGCTGTTTTTT
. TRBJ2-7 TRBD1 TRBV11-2 CASSQYYGQVGEQYF TGTGCCAGCAGCCAATACTACGGACAGGTTGGTGAGCAGTACTTC
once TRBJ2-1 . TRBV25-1 CANSEGREQFF TGTGCCAACAGTGAGGGGAGGGAGCAGTTCTTC
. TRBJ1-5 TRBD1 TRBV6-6 CASGQGPYSNQPQHF TGTGCCAGCGGACAGGGCCCCTATAGCAATCAGCCCCAGCATTTT
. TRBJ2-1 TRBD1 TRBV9 CASSGGGRGNEQFF TGTGCCAGCAGCGGAGGGGGCCGTGGCAATGAGCAGTTCTTC
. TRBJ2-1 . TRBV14 CASSQDPGQLNNEQFF TGTGCCAGCAGCCAAGACCCGGGCCAGTTAAACAATGAGCAGTTCTTC
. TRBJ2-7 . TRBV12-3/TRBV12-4 CASSNSQKGSYEQYF TGTGCCAGCAGCAATAGTCAGAAAGGGTCCTACGAGCAGTACTTC
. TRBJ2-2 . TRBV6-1 CASTLNTGELFF TGTGCCAGTACCCTTAACACCGGGGAGCTGTTTTTT
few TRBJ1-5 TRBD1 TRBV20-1 CSVTGAYGGDQPQHF TGCAGTGTGACAGGGGCGTACGGAGGGGATCAGCCCCAGCATTTT
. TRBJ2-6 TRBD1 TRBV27 CASSLTGGVNVLTF TGTGCCAGCAGTTTGACAGGGGGAGTCAACGTCCTGACTTTC
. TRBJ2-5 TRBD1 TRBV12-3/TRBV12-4 CASSLTGSKTQYF TGTGCCAGCAGCTTGACAGGGTCGAAGACCCAGTACTTC
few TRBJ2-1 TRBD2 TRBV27 CASSVVSGGYNEQFF TGTGCCAGCTCTGTGGTTAGCGGGGGATACAATGAGCAGTTCTTC
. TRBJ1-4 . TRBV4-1 CASSQDSSGGMKKLFF TGCGCCAGCAGCCAAGATAGTTCCGGAGGGATGAAAAAACTGTTTTTT
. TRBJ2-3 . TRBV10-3 CAISESGEKIDTQYF TGTGCCATCAGTGAGTCAGGAGAGAAGATAGATACGCAGTATTTT
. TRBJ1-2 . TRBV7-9 CVSSLASRTYGYTF TGTGTCAGCAGCTTAGCTTCGAGGACCTATGGCTACACCTTC
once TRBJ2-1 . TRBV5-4 CASTSDRYNEQFF TGTGCCAGCACCTCGGATAGATACAATGAGCAGTTCTTC
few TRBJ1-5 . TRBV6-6 CATRVGNQPQHF TGTGCCACCAGGGTTGGCAATCAGCCCCAGCATTTT
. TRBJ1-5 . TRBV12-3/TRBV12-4 CASSFVYQPQHF TGTGCCAGCAGTTTTGTTTACCAGCCCCAGCATTTT